This T cell receptor beta chain stems from a study of T cells in women clearing cervical HPV infection. Overall study: Controls' single incident HPV16 infection cleared within 12 months without precancer.

Genomic DNA, averaging around 1,200 ng per sample, yielded TCR beta CDR3 via immunoSEQ. Profiling relied on immunoSEQ multiplex PCR, and the TCRdb table lists in-frame clones only, not all of them. This repertoire includes approximately 16,000 clones. Worth noting for this clone: As yet, its antigen is unknown. The read ends 3 residues before the CDR3 terminus; that terminus is restored from the germline J gene.

The germline gives CDR1 SGHRS, CDR2 YFSETQ. This CDR3 is 14 amino acids long. With 0 bases removed from V and 1 base from J, the gap between germline ends came to 7 bases. Study-level points and caveats: Each sample's T-cell count was unknown, possibly confounding richness. Repertoire richness, not evenness, was significantly elevated in CIN3+ cases versus controls.

Sequencing was done on a sample of blood buffy coat. The gene calls are TRBV5-1 and TRBJ2-5, with D tentatively TRBD1 (6 bases). The receptor was isolated from a woman aged 18 to 75 with a cervical HPV16 infection that either progressed to CIN3+ or cleared (not recorded which). The CDR3 sequence is CASSLGTVQETQYF. CDR3 DNA (partial): TGCGCCAGCAGCTTGGGGACAGTCCAAGAGACC. Full variable domain (remainder filled in from reference TRBV5-1 and TRBJ2-5): KAGVTQTPRYLIKTRGQQVTLSCSPISGHRSVSWYQQTPGQGLQFLFEYFSETQRNKGNFPGRFSGRQFSNSRSEMNVSTLELGDSALYLCASSLGTVQETQYFGPGTRLLVL.